The 10 T cell receptor beta chains below all came from one sample that was sequenced in a study of cytomegalovirus exposure and HLA in healthy donors. Both 60 Vbeta primers and 13 Jbeta primers went into the PCR. Repertoires were generated with immunoSEQ multiplex PCR, while TCRdb's copy carries only in-frame clones and drops some. The repertoire holds under 150,000 clones, with about two thirds as singletons. The sequenced sample consisted of PBMCs. Every receptor here comes from a human donor in good health.

CDR3 bases: TGTGCCAGTAGTATTGGACAGAACACTGAAGCTTTCTTT. Residues: CASSIGQNTEAFF. V usage is TRBV19 and J usage is TRBJ1-1, with a weak D call TRBD1 (5 bases). The length of the CDR3 is 13 residues. Trimming pared 3 bases from V and 1 base from J, leaving 6 bases between. Per the germline V gene, CDR1 is LNHDA and CDR2 is SQIVND (reference sequence).

This chain joins TRBV7-3 and TRBJ2-5; D is perhaps TRBD1 (6 bases). The germline V gene has CDR1 SGHTA and CDR2 FQGTGA. V gave up 5 bases and J gave up 5 bases, with 9 bases separating them. The CDR3 loop spans 12 amino acids. The CDR3 sequence: CASSNQGETQYF. The CDR3 region has the DNA TGTGCCAGCAGCAACCAGGGGGAGACCCAGTACTTC. Combining the CDR3 with reference TRBV7-3 and TRBJ2-5 gives the whole variable domain GAGVSQTPSNKVTEKGKYVELRCDPISGHTALYWYRQSLGQGPEFLIYFQGTGAADDSGLPNDRFFAVRPEGSVSTLKIQRTERGDSAVYLCASSNQGETQYFGPGTRLLVL.

The gene calls are TRBV19 and TRBJ2-5; TRBD1 agrees at 7 bases. The J segment lost 7 bases and the V segment lost 5 bases, leaving 7 bases of the junction unmatched. The CDR3 runs 13 residues. Germline V CDR1 and CDR2: LNHDA, SQIVND (reference sequence). DNA for the CDR3: TGTGCCAGTAGTGCAACAGGGGCAGCGACCCAGTACTTC. Protein product: CASSATGAATQYF.

The chain combines TRBV18 with TRBJ1-4; D is undetermined. V lost 3 bases and J 0 bases, leaving 14 bases between the germline ends. Germline CDR1 reads KGHSH; CDR2 reads LQKENI. The CDR3 length is 17 residues. Here the CDR3 DNA reads TGTGCCAGCTCACCGTTTACGGCGGGATCAACTAATGAAAAACTGTTTTTT. Its protein product is CASSPFTAGSTNEKLFF.

The V and J genes are TRBV27 and TRBJ1-4; tentative D call: TRBD1 (5 bases). Germline V gene sequence: CDR1 MNHEY, CDR2 SMNVEV (reference sequence). Trimming stripped 6 bases from V and 2 bases from J, with 13 bases between. The CDR3 loop spans 15 amino acids. In nucleotides, the CDR3 is TGTGCCAGCAGCCCAGGGTTTTTCACTAATGAAAAACTGTTTTTT. This gives the protein CASSPGFFTNEKLFF. Full variable domain (outside the CDR3, taken from reference TRBV27 and TRBJ1-4): EAQVTQNPRYLITVTGKKLTVTCSQNMNHEYMSWYRQDPGLGLRQIYYSMNVEVTDKGDVPEGYKVSRKEKRNFPLILESPSPNQTSLYFCASSPGFFTNEKLFFGSGTQLSVL.

This chain connects TRBV7-9 to TRBJ1-6; TRBD1 aligns across 9 bases. Germline lookup yields CDR1 SEHNR and CDR2 FQNEAQ (reference sequence). Unmatched junction bases numbered 5, after V lost 5 bases and J lost 6 bases. The CDR3 consists of 15 residues. The DNA for the CDR3 is TGTGCCAGCAGCACTGGACAGGGGACTAATTCACCCCTCCACTTT. It specifies CASSTGQGTNSPLHF.

The chain carries TRBV30 and TRBJ1-1; 8 nucleotides agree with TRBD1. Germline V gene lookup returns CDR1 GTSNPN and CDR2 SVGIG (reference sequence). Trimming cost V 4 bases and J 0 bases; bases outside gene matches: 10. The CDR3 has 16 residues. This CDR3 is CAWKYQGAVVNTEAFF. The CDR3 region has the DNA TGTGCCTGGAAGTATCAGGGGGCGGTAGTGAACACTGAAGCTTTCTTT.

The gene calls are TRBV6-5 and TRBJ2-1; D may be TRBD1 (8 bases). The CDR3 sequence is 15 residues long. Germline CDR1 MNHEY, CDR2 SVGAGI. V gave up 5 bases and J gave up 4 bases, with 15 bases separating them. The DNA of the CDR3 is TGTGCCAGCAGTACAACAGGGGGAGGGTACAATGAGCAGTTCTTC. Amino acid sequence: CASSTTGGGYNEQFF.

On this clone: An end of the junction does not agree with germline; a read error may underlie this. The V call is TRBV7-9, the J call TRBJ1-2; D not resolved. This CDR3 region has 13 residues. Germline CDR1 SEHNR, CDR2 FQNEAQ (reference sequence). CDR3 nucleotide sequence: TGTTCCAGCACGGGAGGGATTATGAAAGGCTACACCTTC. This translates into CSSTGGIMKGYTF.

The rearrangement links TRBV4-3 to TRBJ2-6; possible D gene TRBD1, 5 bases. This CDR3 has 16 residues. Germline V CDR1 and CDR2: LGHNA, YSLEER. The V end was cut by 0 bases, the J end by 8 bases, with 14 bases between. The CDR3 loop is CASSQDFAAGTNVLTF. The CDR3 nucleotides read TGCGCCAGCAGCCAAGATTTTGCGGCAGGGACCAACGTCCTGACTTTC.